This TCR beta chain was sequenced in a study of radiotherapy plus CTLA-4 blockade in lung cancer. Study outcomes and limitations: Alongside interferon-beta, early blood T cell clone dynamics were reportedly the best predictor of response.

Remarks on this clone: As yet, its antigen is unknown.

Produced via immunoSEQ multiplex PCR; TCRdb's table is partial and in-frame only. The sample has 110,000 or so clones, 65% to 85% seen once. The V gene's germline CDR1 is SGHNT and CDR2 YENEEA. Trimming removed 5 bases from V and 0 bases from J, with 11 bases in between. CDR3 length equals 14 residues. This TCR was sampled from a human donor with non-small cell lung cancer who had a partial response to radiotherapy plus ipilimumab. This chain joins TRBV11-3 and TRBJ2-7, with D possibly TRBD1 on 5 matching bases. Sequenced here: peripheral blood, sampled from a patient treated with radiotherapy plus ipilimumab. CDR3 nucleotides: TGTGCCAGCAGCCCAGACAGCTACTCCTACGAGCAGTACTTC. Translated, it gives CASSPDSYSYEQYF. The complete variable domain, with remaining parts taken from reference TRBV11-3 and TRBJ2-7, reads EAGVVQSPRYKIIEKKQPVAFWCNPISGHNTLYWYLQNLGQGPELLIRYENEEAVDDSQLPKDRFSAERLKGVDSTLKIQPAELGDSAVYLCASSPDSYSYEQYFGPGTRLTVT.